This T cell receptor beta chain was found in a study of T cell changes during pregnancy in multiple sclerosis. Only in-frame clones appear in the TCRdb table, and some are missing; sequencing was by immunoSEQ multiplex PCR. This table holds roughly 45,000 clones, 93% found once. The germline V gene encodes CDR1 SGHRS and CDR2 YFSETQ. J was trimmed by 7 bases and V by 4 bases; bases with no gene match: 12. The CDR3 covers 15 residues. The sequence was collected from a female donor with multiple sclerosis, enrolled in a pregnancy study. Sequences were derived from CD8+ T cells from peripheral blood mononuclear cells, sampled after pregnancy. V gene TRBV5-1 combines with J gene TRBJ1-1, with 8 bases matching TRBD1. The CDR3 is CASSLLGQARYEAFF. For the CDR3, the DNA is TGCGCCAGCAGCCTACTGGGACAGGCCCGATATGAAGCTTTCTTT.